This T cell receptor beta chain was captured by sequencing in a study of metastatic and nonmetastatic thyroid tumors. Across the whole study: Peripheral blood and tumor or nodule samples from malignant and benign thyroid patients were compared. Study results and limitations: According to reports, the diversity of TCR beta was significantly higher in malignant thyroid tumors than in benign nodules, and this held in both blood and tumor samples.

The entire patient cohort was treatment-naive prior to thyroid surgery. This clone has ten or more counts. Its cognate antigen is unknown. In the original workflow: Across clinicopathological groups, CDR3 differences served as the basis for building a distant-metastasis classifier for papillary thyroid cancer. TCRdb re-called the PCR reads via MiXCR. These V and J calls originate from TCRdb's pipeline instead of the authors' own analysis. The sample records roughly 44,000 clones, around 24% being singletons. The origin of this receptor is a female donor with papillary thyroid cancer or a benign thyroid nodule (not recorded which). Some clones in this sample may be carry-over from other donors' samples. Source material: tumor tissue.

CDR3 region: CASSGAGGPDTQYF. Here the CDR3 DNA reads TGTGCCAGTAGTGGAGCGGGGGGTCCAGATACGCAGTATTTT. The chain combines TRBV19 with TRBJ2-3, with TRBD2 matching over 9 bases. CDR3 length: 14 amino acids. The germline CDR1 and CDR2 sequences are LNHDA and SQIVND (reference sequence). The junction had 4 bases not matched to a gene; V was cut back by 5 bases and J by 4 bases.